This paragraph covers one TCR beta chain sequence. Its antigen remains unidentified. The PCR made use of 60 Vbeta and 13 Jbeta primers. Here immunoSEQ multiplex PCR was the method, and the copy in TCRdb shows in-frame clones only, minus some. The table has about 120,000 clones, 74% seen once. Germline values: CDR1 SGHNT, CDR2 YENEEA. V was trimmed by 3 bases and J by 3 bases, leaving 8 bases between them. The CDR3 sequence is 13 residues long. The data derive from a study of cytomegalovirus exposure and HLA in healthy donors. Study-level findings and limits: When analyzed later, the rates of TCR association showed variation by HLA locus, with DRB1 the most and HLA-C the fewest. In a later analysis, CMV-associated beta chains were mostly HLA-associated, it appeared.

The sequencing sample was made of PBMCs. The clonotype comes from a human donor in good health. The V call is TRBV11-3, the J call TRBJ1-1, with D unclear. CDR3: CASSFRRDTEAFF. In nucleotides, the CDR3 is TGTGCCAGCAGCTTTCGGAGGGACACTGAAGCTTTCTTT.